This T cell receptor beta chain was sequenced in a study of T cells expressing NK-cell markers (dated by TCRdb to 2018 to 2020). Concerning the study at large: Three sorted T-cell subsets (CD3+CD56+NKG2C+, CD3+CD56+NKG2C- and CD3+CD56-NKG2C+) from fewer than 10 donors had their TCR beta-chain repertoires profiled. Illumina HiSeq 2000/2500, MiSeq or NextSeq was used to sequence libraries as 2 x 150 bp reads. Seven of the eight sequenced donors were HCMV-seropositive and one was HCMV-seronegative. All eight donors whose samples were sequenced were randomly selected healthy volunteers, three of them men and five women.

The CDR3 holds 14 amino acids from the cysteine to the phenylalanine. No DNA sequence is on record. For CDR1 and CDR2, the germline V gene (reference sequence) lists LGHDT and YNNKEL. Sequenced on an Illumina HiSeq 2000. TCR beta cDNA libraries were made by 5'RACE template switching that added a universal primer site and unique molecular identifiers. cDNA synthesis was primed from the TCR beta constant segment and was followed by two successive PCR amplification steps. As for how the authors treated the data: MIGEC was used to demultiplex reads and group reads by UMI, and MiTCR was used to assemble and quantify clonotypes. Only TCR cDNA sequences supported by at least two reads were kept to exclude erroneous sequences. The tcR package was used for downstream repertoire analysis, and clonotypes were matched across fractions by CDR3 nucleotide sequence plus V segment. VDJmatch was used to annotate antigen specificity against VDJdb, with one amino acid substitution in CDR3 allowed. TCRdb reprocessed the reads, and each CDR3 protein sequence is entered once, without DNA. The V and J calls and clone size are TCRdb's, not the authors'. This sample's clone table shows roughly 280,000 distinct CDR3 sequences. About 0.39% of the sample goes to the ten largest clones.

HCMV serostatus was determined by detecting HCMV-specific IgG in serum with a commercial ELISA kit. Peripheral blood mononuclear cells were isolated from blood by Ficoll density gradient centrifugation. To note about this clonotype: This clone's antigen is unknown.

The full study reports these points: Those dominant clonotypes were again the most abundant among CD3+CD56-NKG2C+ cells in a handful of donors, at 28.3-60.1%. Whether the expanded NKG2C-expressing T cell clones were specific for HCMV antigens remained unclear. In more than five donors, the dominant CD3+CD56+NKG2C+ clonotypes ranked among the top 10 CD8+ clonotypes, making up roughly 1.0-7.5% of CD8+ T cells.

Sequencing was carried out using blood T cells: a sorted CD56 or NKG2C T cell subset, CD4+ or CD8+ T cells, or bulk PBMC T cells (not recorded which). The sequence links TRBV3-1 to TRBJ2-1; the D call from TCRdb, TRBD1, cannot be confirmed without DNA. This clonotype was sampled from a young man in good health. Donor details come from another sample of the same person, matched by shared clones. The CDR3 region: CASSQGQGANEQFF.